The clone carrying this TCR beta chain was seen ten or more times. RNA transcripts served as the template for amplifying TCR beta CDR3 regions. First-round RT-PCR targeting the TCR CDR3 was performed with the HTBI primer set. Using its own MiXCR run on the multiplex PCR reads, TCRdb lists one record per CDR3 protein. The sample records about 640,000 distinct CDR3 sequences, around 20% being singletons. CDR1 is SGHRS, CDR2 YFSETQ, per germline. V lost 3 bases and J 2 bases, leaving 11 bases between the germline ends. This CDR3 comprises 15 residues. The data derive from a study of T cells in Graves' hyperthyroidism and ophthalmopathy.

The chain is built from TRBV5-1 and TRBJ2-2; D is possibly TRBD1 or TRBD2 (5 bases each). The sample was blood. The origin of this receptor is a man aged 30-40 years with Graves' ophthalmopathy. This CDR3 reads CASSSGPTNTGELFF. As DNA, the CDR3 is TGCGCCAGCAGCTCGGGACCAACCAACACCGGGGAGCTGTTTTTT.